This TCR beta chain was sequenced in a study of response to subunit inactivated influenza vaccine (dated by TCRdb to between 2017 and 2018). In terms of the full investigation: To follow how T cells responded to a trivalent subunit inactivated influenza vaccine, the researchers relied on deep quantitative profiling of the T cell receptor repertoire.

Of note for this clonotype: Its antigen remains undetermined. One base away there is no much larger clone; base qualities are not given.

Library preparation employed RT-PCR. Sequencing relied on an Illumina HiSeq 2500. TCRdb redid the processing of the public reads, applying fastp at Q25 and MiXCR, and retained in-frame beta chains. For every CDR3 protein sequence, its rows merge into one entry that carries the most common genes and DNA. Across this sample there are around 850,000 distinct CDR3 sequences, with less than 20% seen only once. Jointly, the top ten make up approximately 11% of the sample. Relative to germline, V is 5 bases shorter and J is 0 bases shorter, with 13 bases between their ends. Reading from cysteine to phenylalanine, the CDR3 counts 15 amino acids. Only the CDR3 DNA is retained, 45 bases long and in frame from the first base. CDR1 and CDR2 are drawn from the germline V gene (reference sequence): SEHNR, FQNEAQ. Summary of the overall study and its limitations: According to the authors, only a limited number of new T cells may be recruited by each seasonal influenza vaccination.

The source material was PBMCs from blood, sampled 5 days after vaccination. Recombination linked TRBV7-9 to TRBJ1-1, with the D gene call left open. This sequence was found in a man between 45 and 60 years old who received an inactivated influenza vaccine. Donor details come from another sample of the same person, matched by shared clones. The DNA sequence is as follows: TGTGCCAGCAGCGATAGGACCCAACTGAACACTGAAGCTTTCTTT. Its coded protein is CASSDRTQLNTEAFF.